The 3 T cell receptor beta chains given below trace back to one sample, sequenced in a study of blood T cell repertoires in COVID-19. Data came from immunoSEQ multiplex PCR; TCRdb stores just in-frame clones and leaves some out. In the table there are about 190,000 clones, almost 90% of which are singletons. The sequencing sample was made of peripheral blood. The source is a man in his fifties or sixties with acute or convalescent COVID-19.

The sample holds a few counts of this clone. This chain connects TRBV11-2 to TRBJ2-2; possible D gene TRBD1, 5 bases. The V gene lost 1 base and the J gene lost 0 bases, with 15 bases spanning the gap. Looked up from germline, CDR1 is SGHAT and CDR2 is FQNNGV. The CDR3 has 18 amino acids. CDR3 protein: CASSLAPTGPANTGELFF. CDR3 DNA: TGTGCCAGCAGCTTAGCCCCCACAGGCCCGGCGAACACCGGGGAGCTGTTTTTT.

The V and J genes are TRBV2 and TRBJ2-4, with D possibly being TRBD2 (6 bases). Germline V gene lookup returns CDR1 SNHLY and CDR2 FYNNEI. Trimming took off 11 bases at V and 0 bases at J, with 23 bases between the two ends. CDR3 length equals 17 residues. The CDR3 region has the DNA TGTGCCTCGATAGGGGAGGTGGCAGACATAGCCAAAAACATTCAGTACTTC. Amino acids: CASIGEVADIAKNIQYF.

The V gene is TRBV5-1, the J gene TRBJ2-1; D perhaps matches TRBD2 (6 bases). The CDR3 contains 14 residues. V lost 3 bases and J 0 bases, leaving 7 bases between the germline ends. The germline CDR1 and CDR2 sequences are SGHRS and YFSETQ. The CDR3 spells CASSYSGSYNEQFF. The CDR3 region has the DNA TGCGCCAGCAGCTATAGCGGCTCCTACAATGAGCAGTTCTTC.